This is a list of T cell receptor beta chains from one sample in a study of T cell repertoires in cytomegalovirus infection. From the reads, TCRdb called clonotypes with MiXCR, one entry per CDR3 protein. The data contain about 51,000 distinct CDR3 sequences, over 15% of them seen just once; the ten biggest clones take up more than 20%. No antigen has been assigned to these receptors. The sample here was CD8+ T cells from cultured PBMCs, taken from culture after CMV antigen stimulation. These receptors were taken from a human donor in good health (CMV status not recorded). Some clones in this sample may be carry-over from other donors' samples. CDR3s include the opening cysteine and the closing phenylalanine or tryptophan. Each record gives: clone size, V gene, J gene, D gene, CDR3 protein, CDR3 DNA. D genes are given only for firm matches. Some rows mark clone size as missing; the rest say once, few, many or name a class of expanded clone.

-	TRBV7-6	TRBJ2-2	-	CASSSHPKRGELFF	TGTGCCAGCAGCTCCCACCCCAAGAGAGGGGAGCTGTTTTTT
few	TRBV4-1	TRBJ2-1	-	CASSPMDSDYNEQFF	TGCGCCAGCAGTCCAATGGACAGTGATTACAATGAGCAGTTCTTC
-	TRBV12-3/TRBV12-4	TRBJ2-5	TRBD1	CASRGQGASETQYF	TGTGCCAGCAGGGGACAGGGGGCTTCGGAGACCCAGTACTTC
-	TRBV28	TRBJ2-3	-	CASSLTAGADTQYF	TGTGCCAGCAGTTTGACGGCGGGGGCGGATACGCAGTATTTT
many	TRBV18	TRBJ1-5	-	CASSPGKYSNQPQHF	TGTGCCAGCTCACCAGGAAAATATAGCAATCAGCCCCAGCATTTT
-	TRBV14	TRBJ2-7	-	CASSQDRTTRFYEQYF	TGTGCCAGCAGCCAAGATAGGACAACCCGTTTCTACGAGCAGTACTTC
-	TRBV5-1	TRBJ2-1	-	CASRWSQGNEQFF	TGCGCCAGCAGGTGGTCCCAGGGCAATGAGCAGTTCTTC
-	TRBV7-6	TRBJ2-7	-	CASSLNPRSTYEQYF	TGTGCCAGCAGCTTAAACCCCAGAAGCACTTACGAGCAGTACTTC
few	TRBV15	TRBJ1-2	-	CATSSRTASVYGYTF	TGTGCCACCAGCAGTCGGACAGCGAGTGTCTATGGCTACACCTTC
many	TRBV30	TRBJ2-2	-	CAWGKKERGELFF	TGTGCCTGGGGGAAAAAGGAACGAGGGGAGCTGTTTTTT
few	TRBV7-2	TRBJ2-1	-	CASSHPALGVYNEQFF	TGTGCCAGCAGTCACCCCGCGTTAGGAGTGTACAATGAGCAGTTCTTC
-	TRBV6-2/TRBV6-3	TRBJ2-1	-	CASSYVVNEQFF	TGTGCCAGCAGTTACGTTGTCAATGAGCAGTTCTTC
few	TRBV11-2	TRBJ2-3	-	CASSNPDTQYF	TGTGCCAGCAGTAACCCGGATACGCAGTATTTT
many	TRBV27	TRBJ1-2	TRBD1	CASSSQGARGYTF	TGTGCCAGCAGTTCCCAGGGGGCGCGGGGCTACACCTTC
-	TRBV5-6	TRBJ2-1	-	CASSLVGVGEYNEQFF	TGTGCCAGCAGCTTGGTGGGGGTAGGAGAATACAATGAGCAGTTCTTC
-	TRBV7-2	TRBJ2-1	-	CASSAVPLSSYNEQFF	TGTGCCAGCAGCGCCGTTCCCCTAAGCTCCTACAATGAGCAGTTCTTC
-	TRBV7-9	TRBJ2-1	TRBD2	CASSLSSGDDEQFF	TGTGCCAGCAGCCTATCTAGCGGGGACGATGAGCAGTTCTTC
many	TRBV27	TRBJ2-4	TRBD1	CASSLGTGKAKNIQYF	TGTGCCAGCAGTTTGGGGACAGGCAAAGCCAAAAACATTCAGTACTTC
many	TRBV2	TRBJ2-2	-	CASSENWGTNTGELFF	TGTGCCAGCAGTGAAAATTGGGGGACGAACACCGGGGAGCTGTTTTTT
many	TRBV7-2	TRBJ2-7	-	CASSLVESYEQYF	TGTGCCAGCTCCCTCGTCGAGTCCTACGAGCAGTACTTC
many	TRBV12-3/TRBV12-4	TRBJ2-3	TRBD1	CASSPRDRGRNTQYF	TGTGCCAGCAGCCCCCGGGACAGGGGGCGAAATACGCAGTATTTT
few	TRBV5-1	TRBJ2-5	-	CASSLGFGQETQYF	TGCGCCAGCAGCTTGGGATTCGGCCAAGAGACCCAGTACTTC
-	TRBV12-3/TRBV12-4	TRBJ1-3	-	CATTGLSGNTIYF	TGTGCCACCACAGGGCTCTCTGGAAACACCATATATTTT
few	TRBV7-9	TRBJ2-7	TRBD2	CASSKKGLAGEYEQYF	TGTGCCAGCAGCAAGAAGGGACTAGCGGGGGAGTACGAGCAGTACTTC
few	TRBV7-2	TRBJ2-5	TRBD2	CASSFGRSGYLETQYF	TGTGCCAGCAGCTTCGGTCGTAGCGGGTATCTGGAGACCCAGTACTTC
-	TRBV15	TRBJ2-1	-	CATSVSSTGTETSKFF	TGTGCCACCAGCGTTTCCTCAACCGGGACTGAAACGTCTAAGTTCTTC
few	TRBV27	TRBJ2-1	-	CASSLGAAGGNEQFF	TGTGCCAGTAGTTTAGGGGCAGCCGGTGGGAATGAGCAGTTCTTC
few	TRBV7-9	TRBJ1-4	-	CASGHLELNEKLFF	TGTGCCAGCGGACACCTGGAGCTTAATGAAAAACTGTTTTTT
-	TRBV2	TRBJ1-5	TRBD1	CASWGDRANQPQHF	TGTGCCAGCTGGGGGGACAGAGCCAATCAGCCCCAGCATTTT
few	TRBV7-9	TRBJ2-7	-	CASGKSYEQYF	TGTGCCAGCGGGAAAAGCTACGAGCAGTACTTC
-	TRBV11-2	TRBJ2-5	TRBD2	CASSLEAGGRETQYF	TGTGCCAGCAGCTTAGAGGCGGGGGGGAGGGAGACCCAGTACTTC
few	TRBV7-9	TRBJ2-5	-	CASKGDKFPYQETQYF	TGTGCCAGCAAAGGAGACAAATTCCCGTACCAAGAGACCCAGTACTTC
many	TRBV7-8	TRBJ2-3	-	CASSLGTDTQYF	TGTGCCAGCAGCTTAGGGACAGATACGCAGTATTTT